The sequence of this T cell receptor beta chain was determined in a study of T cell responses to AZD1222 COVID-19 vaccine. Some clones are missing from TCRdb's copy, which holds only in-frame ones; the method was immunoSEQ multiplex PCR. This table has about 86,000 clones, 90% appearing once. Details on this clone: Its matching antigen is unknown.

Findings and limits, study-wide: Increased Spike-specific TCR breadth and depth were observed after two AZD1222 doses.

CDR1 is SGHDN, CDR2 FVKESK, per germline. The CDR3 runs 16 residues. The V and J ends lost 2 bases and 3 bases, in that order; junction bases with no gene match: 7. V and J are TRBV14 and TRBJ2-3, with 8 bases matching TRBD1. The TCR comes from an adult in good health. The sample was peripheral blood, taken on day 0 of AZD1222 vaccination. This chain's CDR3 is CASSQPDRGRTDTQYF. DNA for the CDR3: TGTGCCAGCAGCCAACCTGACAGGGGTAGGACAGATACGCAGTATTTT.